These 18 T cell receptor beta chains share one sample of origin, sequenced in a study of T cells after yellow fever vaccination (dated by TCRdb to the late 2010s). The treatment or condition tag for this specimen amounts to: live attenuated yellow fever vaccine strain. The library was made by 5' RACE. Sequencer: Illumina NovaSeq 6000. TCRdb reanalyzed the raw reads on its own, using fastp at Q25 for trimming and MiXCR for clone calling, and kept in-frame beta chains. Every distinct CDR3 protein forms one entry, paired with its most common genes and DNA. The sample yields some 200,000 distinct CDR3 sequences; approximately 3.2% were counted once. Approximately 3.5% of the sample is taken by the ten largest. The sequenced sample was CD4+ T cells sorted from PBMCs, obtained 10 days after the yellow fever booster vaccination. The source of these receptors is a man in his late teens or twenties who received the YFV17D yellow fever vaccine.

This sequence joins TRBV20-1 and TRBJ2-5; D not certain. CDR3 size: 14 residues. V lost 6 bases to trimming and J lost 2 bases, with 16 bases between them. The germline V gene has CDR1 DFQATT and CDR2 SNEGSKA (reference sequence). The CDR3 DNA is TGCAGTGCCAGCCCGGGTCTATTGCAAGAGACCCAGTACTTC. Its protein is CSASPGLLQETQYF.

The chain employs TRBV10-3 and TRBJ2-5; perhaps TRBD2 as D (6 bases). The V and J ends lost 3 bases and 5 bases respectively, with 16 bases between them. Germline V gene lookup returns CDR1 ENHRY and CDR2 SYGVKD. This CDR3 is built from 15 residues. CDR3 nucleotide sequence: TGTGCCATCAGTGACCCTAGCGCCAAGGGGGAGACCCAGTACTTC. Translating it yields CAISDPSAKGETQYF.

The table lists this clonotype with a few counts. The gene calls are TRBV19 and TRBJ2-2; no firm D call. The CDR3 consists of 13 residues. CDR1 LNHDA and CDR2 SQIVND come from the germline V gene (reference sequence). The V and J ends lost 5 bases and 1 base respectively, with 5 bases between them. The CDR3 DNA is TGTGCCAGTAGTGGGTGGAACACCGGGGAGCTGTTTTTT. Translation: CASSGWNTGELFF.

The sample holds many counts of this clonotype. The chain uses TRBV5-1 and TRBJ1-1; TRBD1 agrees at 8 bases. The CDR3 spans 14 residues. The junction had 3 bases not matched to a gene; V was cut back by 2 bases and J by 3 bases. Germline CDR1 and CDR2: SGHRS and YFSETQ. The CDR3 region has the DNA TGCGCCAGCAGCTTATCAGGGGGCGACACTGAAGCTTTCTTT. It is translated as CASSLSGGDTEAFF.

In this sample, this clonotype turned up a few times. The genes are TRBV2 and TRBJ2-5, with 9 bases lining up with TRBD2. Germline V lookup: CDR1 SNHLY, CDR2 FYNNEI. This CDR3 is 14 amino acids long. J gave up 5 bases and V 2 bases, and 3 bases lay outside the gene matches. CDR3 coding DNA: TGTGCCAGCAGTGAACAGCTAGCGGGGGAGACCCAGTACTTC. Translating gives CASSEQLAGETQYF.

This clonotype has a count of ten or more. J is TRBJ1-5 and V is TRBV10-3, with TRBD1 as a possible D gene (6 bases). This CDR3 comprises 14 residues. Looked up from germline, CDR1 is ENHRY and CDR2 is SYGVKD. Between the trimmed V and J ends, which lost 4 bases and 7 bases, there was a span of 14 bases. DNA of the CDR3: TGTGCCATCAGTGCCGGGACCGGGGGCCAGCCCCAGCATTTT. The encoded protein is CAISAGTGGQPQHF.

This clonotype came up a few times. This rearrangement joins TRBV4-1 to TRBJ1-5, with D perhaps matching TRBD1 (5 bases). Trimming stripped 4 bases from V and 6 bases from J, with 13 bases between. Germline lookup yields CDR1 MGHRA and CDR2 YSYEKL. This CDR3 has 14 residues. In nucleotides, the CDR3 is TGCGCCAGCAGCCTGGGACTCCCCGGTCAGCCCCAGCATTTT. It yields the protein CASSLGLPGQPQHF.

This clonotype was picked up a small number of times. The rearrangement links TRBV9 to TRBJ2-5; D might be TRBD1 (6 bases). The CDR3 is made up of 15 amino acids. V lost 4 bases, J lost 5 bases, and 18 bases lay in between. Germline lookup yields CDR1 SGDLS and CDR2 YYNGEE. The CDR3 region has the DNA TGTGCCAGCAGCACTTGGGACACCCAGGGGGAGACCCAGTACTTC. Translated: CASSTWDTQGETQYF.

A few counts support this clonotype. The V call is TRBV5-4, the J call TRBJ2-2, with 7 bases that match TRBD1. Per the germline V gene, CDR1 is SGHNT and CDR2 is YYREEE (reference sequence). After removal of 3 bases from V and 4 bases from J, the junction contained 3 bases not matched to a gene. The CDR3 length is 14 residues. The CDR3 DNA is TGTGCCAGCAGCTCCGACAGGGTCACCGGGGAGCTGTTTTTT. As protein: CASSSDRVTGELFF. Filled out from reference TRBV5-4 and TRBJ2-2, the complete variable domain reads ETGVTQSPTHLIKTRGQQVTLRCSSQSGHNTVSWYQQALGQGPQFIFQYYREEENGRGNFPPRFSGLQFPNYSSELNVNALELDDSALYLCASSSDRVTGELFFGEGSRLTVL.

This clonotype turned up a few times. The chain joins TRBV24-1 to TRBJ2-3; 10 bases map to TRBD1. With 4 bases clipped from V and 2 bases from J, the junction kept 5 bases outside the gene matches. The CDR3 runs to 16 residues. The germline V gene has CDR1 KGHDR and CDR2 SFDVKD. The CDR3 loop is CATSDTGTGDTDTQYF. CDR3 DNA sequence: TGTGCCACCAGTGACACCGGGACAGGGGACACAGATACGCAGTATTTT.

This clonotype was seen more than once but under ten times. The V and J genes are TRBV7-2 and TRBJ2-3; TRBD1 matches at 9 bases. This CDR3 has 15 residues. The V gene end was trimmed by 3 bases and the J gene end by 4 bases; junction bases not matched to a gene: 5. Per the germline V gene, CDR1 is SGHTA and CDR2 is FQGNSA. CDR3 nucleotide sequence: TGTGCCAGCAGCTTTACAGGGGGCATCGCAGATACGCAGTATTTT. This codes for CASSFTGGIADTQYF.

V and J are TRBV7-8 and TRBJ2-7, with 12 bases fitting TRBD2. CDR1 is SGHVS, CDR2 FQNEAQ, per germline. This CDR3 has 13 amino acids. V dropped 9 bases and J dropped 4; count of bases not matched to a gene: 4. CDR3 in DNA: TGTGCCAGTGGACTAGCGGGGAGTTACGAGCAGTACGTC. Its translation: CASGLAGSYEQYV.

This clonotype was detected ten times or more. This chain connects TRBV11-2 to TRBJ2-2, with 7 bases that match TRBD2. After removal of 8 bases from V and 4 bases from J, the junction contained 16 bases not matched to a gene. This CDR3 comprises 17 residues. CDR1 is SGHAT, CDR2 FQNNGV, per germline. CDR3 DNA: TGTGCCAGCGGCAACCCCTCGGGGGGTCTATTCACCGGGGAGCTGTTTTTT. Translating it yields CASGNPSGGLFTGELFF.

The V call is TRBV5-4, the J call TRBJ2-5; D call uncertain. Between the trimmed V and J ends, which lost 0 bases and 8 bases, there was a span of 14 bases. Looked up from germline, CDR1 is SGHNT and CDR2 is YYREEE (reference sequence). CDR3 size: 14 residues. The CDR3 DNA follows: TGTGCCAGCAGCTTGGCACAGACCCCGCGAACCCAGTACTTC. As protein: CASSLAQTPRTQYF. Drawing the rest from reference TRBV5-4 and TRBJ2-5, the complete variable domain is ETGVTQSPTHLIKTRGQQVTLRCSSQSGHNTVSWYQQALGQGPQFIFQYYREEENGRGNFPPRFSGLQFPNYSSELNVNALELDDSALYLCASSLAQTPRTQYFGPGTRLLVL.

The CDR3: CASIRDTSGNTIYF. DNA for the CDR3: TGTGCCAGTATACGGGATACCTCTGGAAACACCATATATTTT. The V gene is TRBV19, the J gene TRBJ1-3; unclear D gene. The CDR3 runs 14 residues. V was shortened by 7 bases and J by 0 bases, with 10 bases between the two germline ends. Germline V CDR1 and CDR2: LNHDA, SQIVND (reference sequence).

This clonotype was seen at least ten times. The V and J genes are TRBV20-1 and TRBJ2-3; D is undetermined. The CDR3 is 15 residues long. Germline V gene sequence: CDR1 DFQATT, CDR2 SNEGSKA (reference sequence). V was shortened by 6 bases and J by 6 bases, with 22 bases between the two germline ends. The CDR3 nucleotides are TGCAGTGCCATGGGTACTCAACTTGGCCATGATACGCAGTATTTT. Translated, it gives CSAMGTQLGHDTQYF.

In its sample, this clonotype was seen a few times. This rearrangement joins TRBV20-1 to TRBJ2-3, with 10 bases identical to TRBD2. The CDR3 has 14 residues. V was pared by 3 bases and J by 4 bases, with 4 bases of the junction left unmatched. Germline V CDR1 and CDR2: DFQATT, SNEGSKA (reference sequence). The chain's CDR3 is CSASPAGGPDTQYF. Written as DNA, the CDR3 is TGCAGTGCTAGCCCAGCGGGGGGGCCAGATACGCAGTATTTT.

The chain employs TRBV27 and TRBJ2-3; possible D gene TRBD1, 6 bases. Trimming shortened V by 5 bases and J by 5 bases, and 11 bases separated the two germline ends. In germline, CDR1 is MNHEY, CDR2 SMNVEV (reference sequence). The length of the CDR3 is 13 residues. The CDR3 spells CASSVLDRDTQYF. The CDR3 DNA sequence: TGTGCCAGCAGTGTTTTGGACAGAGATACGCAGTATTTT.